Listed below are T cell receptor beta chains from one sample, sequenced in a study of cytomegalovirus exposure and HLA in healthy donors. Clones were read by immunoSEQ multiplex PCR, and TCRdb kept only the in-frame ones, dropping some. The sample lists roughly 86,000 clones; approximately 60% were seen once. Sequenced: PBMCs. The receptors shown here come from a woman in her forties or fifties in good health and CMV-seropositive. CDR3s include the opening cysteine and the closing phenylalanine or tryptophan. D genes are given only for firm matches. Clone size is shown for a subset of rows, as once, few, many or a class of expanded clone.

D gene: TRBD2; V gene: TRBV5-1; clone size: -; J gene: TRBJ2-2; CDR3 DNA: TGCGCCAGCAGAACGGGGGGGTTCACCGGGGAGCTGTTTTTT; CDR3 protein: CASRTGGFTGELFF
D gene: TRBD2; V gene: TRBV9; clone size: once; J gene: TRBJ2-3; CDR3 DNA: TGTGCCAGCAGCTCGGGGCTAGCGGCTAGCACAGATACGCAGTATTTT; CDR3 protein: CASSSGLAASTDTQYF
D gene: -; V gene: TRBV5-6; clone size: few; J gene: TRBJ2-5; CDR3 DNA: TGTGCCAGCAGACAAAACCCGGCTAGCGAGACCCAGTACTTC; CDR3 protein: CASRQNPASETQYF
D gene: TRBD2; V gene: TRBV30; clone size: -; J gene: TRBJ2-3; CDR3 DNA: TGTGCCTGGAGTTGGGGCGGGGGATCAGATACGCAGTATTTT; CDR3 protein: CAWSWGGGSDTQYF
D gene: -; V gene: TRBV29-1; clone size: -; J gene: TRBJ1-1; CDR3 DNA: TGCAGCGTTGACAGGGGTTACACTGAAGCTTTCTTT; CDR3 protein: CSVDRGYTEAFF
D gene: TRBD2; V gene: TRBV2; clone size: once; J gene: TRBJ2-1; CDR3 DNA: TGTGCCAGCAAGGCGGGGGGGCACAATGAGCAGTTCTTC; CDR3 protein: CASKAGGHNEQFF
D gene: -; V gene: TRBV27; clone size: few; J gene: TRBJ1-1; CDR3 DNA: TGTGCCTCCCGTAGGGGGGGTATAACTGAAGCTTTCTTT; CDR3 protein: CASRRGGITEAFF
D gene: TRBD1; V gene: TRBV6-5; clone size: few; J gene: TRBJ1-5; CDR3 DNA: TGTGCCAGCAGCCGGACAGGGGATCAGCCCCAGCATTTT; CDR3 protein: CASSRTGDQPQHF
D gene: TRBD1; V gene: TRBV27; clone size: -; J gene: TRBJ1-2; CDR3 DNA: TGTGCCAGCAGTTTAAACAGGGGGGGCCACTATGGCTACACCTTC; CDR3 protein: CASSLNRGGHYGYTF
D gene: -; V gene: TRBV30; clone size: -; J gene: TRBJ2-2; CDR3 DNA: TGTGCCTGGAGTGTAAATTGGGGACACCTGAACACCGGGGAGCTGTTTTTT; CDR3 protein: CAWSVNWGHLNTGELFF
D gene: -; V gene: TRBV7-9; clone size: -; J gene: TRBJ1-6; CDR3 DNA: TGTGCCAGCAGCTTAGGGGGCGATAATTCACCCCTCCACTTT; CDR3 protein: CASSLGGDNSPLHF
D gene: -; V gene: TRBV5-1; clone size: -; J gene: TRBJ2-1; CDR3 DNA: TGCGCCAGCAGCTTGGTAGGGGACTCCTACAATGAGCAGTTCTTC; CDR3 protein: CASSLVGDSYNEQFF
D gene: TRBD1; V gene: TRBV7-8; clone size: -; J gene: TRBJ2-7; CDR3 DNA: TGTGCCAGCAGCACACAGGGGCCTTCCTCCTACGAGCAGTACTTC; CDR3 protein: CASSTQGPSSYEQYF
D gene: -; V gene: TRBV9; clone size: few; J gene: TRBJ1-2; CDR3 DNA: TGTGCCAGCAGCGAGGGAGGGGGGTACAACTATGGCTACACCTTC; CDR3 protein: CASSEGGGYNYGYTF
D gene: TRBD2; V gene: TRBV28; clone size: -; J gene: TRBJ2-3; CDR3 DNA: TGTGCCAGCAGTTTTCCATCCCTGGGAGGGAGCACAGATACGCAGTATTTT; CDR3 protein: CASSFPSLGGSTDTQYF
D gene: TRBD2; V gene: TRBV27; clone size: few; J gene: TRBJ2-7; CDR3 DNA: TGTGCCAGCAGCCCGGCTAGCGGGGGGTCCTACGAGCAGTACTTC; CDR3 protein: CASSPASGGSYEQYF
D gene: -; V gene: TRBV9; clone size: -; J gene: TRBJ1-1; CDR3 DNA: TGTGCCAGCAGCGTAGAGCAGGGGAGCCCAGCTTTCTTT; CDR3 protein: CASSVEQGSPAFF
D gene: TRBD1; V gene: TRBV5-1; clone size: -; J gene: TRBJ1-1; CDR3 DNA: TGCGCCAGCAGCGAGCAACCGGGACAGAGTGAAGCTTTCTTT; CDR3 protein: CASSEQPGQSEAFF
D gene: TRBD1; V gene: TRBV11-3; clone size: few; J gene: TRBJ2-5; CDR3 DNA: TGTGCCAGCAGCTTAGGGACAGGGAAGTTCGAGACCCAGTACTTC; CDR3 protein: CASSLGTGKFETQYF
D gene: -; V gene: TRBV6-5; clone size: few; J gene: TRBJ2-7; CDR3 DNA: TGTGCCAGCAGTTACGGGCAGTTCTCCTACGAGCAGTACTTC; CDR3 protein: CASSYGQFSYEQYF
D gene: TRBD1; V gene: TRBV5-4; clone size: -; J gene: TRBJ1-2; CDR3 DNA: TGTGCCAGCAGCCCCGGGACAGGGGGTTTGGATGGCTACACCTTC; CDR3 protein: CASSPGTGGLDGYTF
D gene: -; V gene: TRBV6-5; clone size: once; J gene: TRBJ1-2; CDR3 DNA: TGTGCCAGCAGCCGAAACAGGAGGGACTATGGCTACACCTTC; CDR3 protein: CASSRNRRDYGYTF
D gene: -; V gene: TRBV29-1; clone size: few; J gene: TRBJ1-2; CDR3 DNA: TGCAGCGTGGGGCCAGACCCCAAAGATAACTATGGCTACACCTTC; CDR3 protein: CSVGPDPKDNYGYTF
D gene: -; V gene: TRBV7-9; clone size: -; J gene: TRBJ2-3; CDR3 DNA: TGTGCCAGCAGCTCCGAGCTATATACGCAGTATTTT; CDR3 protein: CASSSELYTQYF
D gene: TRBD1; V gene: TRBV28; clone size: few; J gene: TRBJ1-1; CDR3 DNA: TGTGCCAGCAGTTTAACAATGACAGGGGGCTTCACTGAAGCTTTCTTT; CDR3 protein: CASSLTMTGGFTEAFF
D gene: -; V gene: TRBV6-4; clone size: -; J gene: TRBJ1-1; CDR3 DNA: TGTGCCAGCAGTGACGCAGGGGTTGAAGCTTTCTTT; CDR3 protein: CASSDAGVEAFF
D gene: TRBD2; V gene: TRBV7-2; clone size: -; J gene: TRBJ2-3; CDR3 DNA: TGTGCCAGCAGCGTGGGACTAGATCTAAATACGCAGTATTTT; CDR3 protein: CASSVGLDLNTQYF
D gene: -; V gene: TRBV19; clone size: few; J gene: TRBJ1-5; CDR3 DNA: TGTGCCAGTAGTGTAAGGGGTGATGGTCAGCCCCAGCATTTT; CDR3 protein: CASSVRGDGQPQHF
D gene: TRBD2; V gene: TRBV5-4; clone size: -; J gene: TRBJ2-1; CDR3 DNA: TGTGCCAGCAGCTTACTAGCGTCCTACAATGAGCAGTTCTTC; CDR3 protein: CASSLLASYNEQFF
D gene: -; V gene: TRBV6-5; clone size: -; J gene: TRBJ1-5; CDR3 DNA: TGTGCCAGCAGAACGGGAGAGAGCAATCAGCCCCAGCATTTT; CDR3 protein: CASRTGESNQPQHF
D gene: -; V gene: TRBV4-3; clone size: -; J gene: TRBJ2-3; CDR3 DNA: TGCGCCAGCAGCCAAGAAGTGCTTCGGGATACGCAGTATTTT; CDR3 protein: CASSQEVLRDTQYF
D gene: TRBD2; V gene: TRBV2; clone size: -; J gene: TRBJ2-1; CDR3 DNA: TGTGCCAGCAGCGTAGTAGCGGGGGGTACCTACAATGAGCAGTTCTTC; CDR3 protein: CASSVVAGGTYNEQFF
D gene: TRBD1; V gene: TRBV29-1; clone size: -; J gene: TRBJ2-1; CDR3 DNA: TGCAGCGCCGGGAACAGGGGGTACAATGAGCAGTTCTTC; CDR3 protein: CSAGNRGYNEQFF
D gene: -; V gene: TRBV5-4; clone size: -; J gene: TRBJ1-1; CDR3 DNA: TGTGCCAGCAGCCTCCGAGACACCACTGAAGCTTTCTTT; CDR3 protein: CASSLRDTTEAFF
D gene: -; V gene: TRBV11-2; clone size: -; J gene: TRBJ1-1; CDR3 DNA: TGTGCCAGCAGCCCCCGACGGGAGACTGAAGCTTTCTTT; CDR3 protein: CASSPRRETEAFF
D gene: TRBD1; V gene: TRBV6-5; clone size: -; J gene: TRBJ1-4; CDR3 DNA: TGTGCCAGCAGTTACACGACAGGGGGTAGGGAAAAACTGTTTTTT; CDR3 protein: CASSYTTGGREKLFF
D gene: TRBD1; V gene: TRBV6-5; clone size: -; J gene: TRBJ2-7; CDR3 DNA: TGTGCCAGCAGTTACTCGAGTGGGACAGGGGTCCACGAGCAGTACTTC; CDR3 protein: CASSYSSGTGVHEQYF
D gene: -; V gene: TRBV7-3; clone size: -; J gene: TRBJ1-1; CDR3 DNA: TGTGCCAGCATCCTTACTCGGACATCGAACACTGAAGCTTTCTTT; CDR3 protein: CASILTRTSNTEAFF
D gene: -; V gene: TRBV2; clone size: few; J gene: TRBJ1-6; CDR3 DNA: TGTGCCAGCAGTGCGGAGGGGCTTTCACCCCTCCACTTT; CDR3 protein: CASSAEGLSPLHF
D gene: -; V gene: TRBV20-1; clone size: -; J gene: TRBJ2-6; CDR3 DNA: TGCAGTGTTGTGCGAGCCAACGTCCTGACTTTC; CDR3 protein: CSVVRANVLTF
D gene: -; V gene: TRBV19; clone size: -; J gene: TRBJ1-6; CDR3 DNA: TGTGCCAGTTCAGGGGCTTATAATTCACCCCTCCACTTT; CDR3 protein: CASSGAYNSPLHF
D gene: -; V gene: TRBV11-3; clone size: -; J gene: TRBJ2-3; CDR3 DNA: TGTGCCAGCAGCTTAGGCACAGGAGATACGCAGTATTTT; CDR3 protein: CASSLGTGDTQYF
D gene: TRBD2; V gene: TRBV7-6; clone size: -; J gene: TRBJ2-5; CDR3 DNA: TGTGCCAGCAGCTTAGGGGGGACTACCCAAGGGACCCAGTACTTC; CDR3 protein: CASSLGGTTQGTQYF
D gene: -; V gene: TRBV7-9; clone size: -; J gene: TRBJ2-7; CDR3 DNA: TGTGCCAGCAGCCTTGGCGGGACAGACTACGAGCAGTACTTC; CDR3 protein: CASSLGGTDYEQYF
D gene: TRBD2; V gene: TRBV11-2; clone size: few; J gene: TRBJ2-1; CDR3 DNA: TGTGCCAGCAGTCACACTAGCGGGGGGCGCCGCTCCTACAATGAGCAGTTCTTC; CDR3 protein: CASSHTSGGRRSYNEQFF
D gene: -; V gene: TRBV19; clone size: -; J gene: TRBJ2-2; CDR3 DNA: TGTGCCAGTAGTCCCCTCACCGGGGAGCTGTTTTTT; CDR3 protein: CASSPLTGELFF
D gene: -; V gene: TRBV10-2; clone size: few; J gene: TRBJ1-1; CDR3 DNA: TGCGCCAGCAGTGGACAAGGGGTTGGTTCCTCTTTCTTT; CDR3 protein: CASSGQGVGSSFF
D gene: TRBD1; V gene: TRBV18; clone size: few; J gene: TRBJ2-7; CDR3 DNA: TGTGCCAGCTCACCGGGACAGAGCTACGAGCAGTACTTC; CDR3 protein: CASSPGQSYEQYF